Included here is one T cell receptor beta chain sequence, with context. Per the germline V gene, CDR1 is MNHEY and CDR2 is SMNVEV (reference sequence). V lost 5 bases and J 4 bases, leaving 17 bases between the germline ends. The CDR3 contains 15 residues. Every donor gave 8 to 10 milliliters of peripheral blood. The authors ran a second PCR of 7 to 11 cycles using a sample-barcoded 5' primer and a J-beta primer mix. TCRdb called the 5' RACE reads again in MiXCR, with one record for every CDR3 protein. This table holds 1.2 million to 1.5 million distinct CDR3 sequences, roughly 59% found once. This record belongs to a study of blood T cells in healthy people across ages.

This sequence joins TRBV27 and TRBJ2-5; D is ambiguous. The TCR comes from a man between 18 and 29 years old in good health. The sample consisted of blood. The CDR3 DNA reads TGTGCCAGCAGTCAGCGACAATCGTACCTAGAGACCCAGTACTTC. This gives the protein CASSQRQSYLETQYF.